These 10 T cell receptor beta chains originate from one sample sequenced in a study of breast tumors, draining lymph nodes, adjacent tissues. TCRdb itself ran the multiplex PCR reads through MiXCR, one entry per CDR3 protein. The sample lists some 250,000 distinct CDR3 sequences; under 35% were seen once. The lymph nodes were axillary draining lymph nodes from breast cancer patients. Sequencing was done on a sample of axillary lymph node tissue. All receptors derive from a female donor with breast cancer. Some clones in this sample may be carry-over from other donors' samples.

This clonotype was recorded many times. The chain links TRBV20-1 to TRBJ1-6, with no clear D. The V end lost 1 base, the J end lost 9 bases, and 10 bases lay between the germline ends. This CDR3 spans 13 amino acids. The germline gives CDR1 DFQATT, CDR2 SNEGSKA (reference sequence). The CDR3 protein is CSARGRGSSPLHF. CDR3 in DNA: TGCAGTGCTAGAGGTCGAGGGAGTTCACCCCTCCACTTT.

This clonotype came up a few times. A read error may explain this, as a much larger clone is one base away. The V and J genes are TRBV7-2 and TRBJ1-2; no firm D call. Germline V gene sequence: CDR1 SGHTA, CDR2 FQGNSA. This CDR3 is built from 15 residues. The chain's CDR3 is CASSLLAAISLDYPF. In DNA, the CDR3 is TGTGCCAGCAGCTTATTAGCGGCGATCAGCCTGGACTACCCCTTC.

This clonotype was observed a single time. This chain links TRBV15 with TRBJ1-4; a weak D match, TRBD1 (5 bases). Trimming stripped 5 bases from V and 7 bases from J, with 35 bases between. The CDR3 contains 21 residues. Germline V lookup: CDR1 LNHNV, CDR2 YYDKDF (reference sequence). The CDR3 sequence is CATSSSEAVLDTLGVREKLFF. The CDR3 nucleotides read TGTGCCACCAGCTCTTCCGAAGCAGTGCTAGATACGTTGGGGGTCCGTGAAAAACTGTTTTTT.

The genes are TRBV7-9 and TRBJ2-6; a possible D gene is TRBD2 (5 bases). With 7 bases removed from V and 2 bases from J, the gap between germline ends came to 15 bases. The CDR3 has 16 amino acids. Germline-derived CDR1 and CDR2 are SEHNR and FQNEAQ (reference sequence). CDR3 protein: CASIPHRGAGANVLTF. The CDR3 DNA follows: TGTGCCAGCATCCCACACCGGGGAGCTGGGGCCAACGTCCTGACTTTC.

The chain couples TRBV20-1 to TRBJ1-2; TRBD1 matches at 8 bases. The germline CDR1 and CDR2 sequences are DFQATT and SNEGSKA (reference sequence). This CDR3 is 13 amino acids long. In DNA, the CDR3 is TGCAGCGTTGGGGGACAGGCCTACTATGGCTACACCTTC. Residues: CSVGGQAYYGYTF.

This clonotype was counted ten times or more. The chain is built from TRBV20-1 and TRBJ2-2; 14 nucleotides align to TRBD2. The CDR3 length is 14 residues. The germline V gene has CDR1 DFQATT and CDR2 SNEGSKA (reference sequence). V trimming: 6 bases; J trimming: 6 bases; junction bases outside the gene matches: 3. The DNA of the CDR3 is TGCAGTGCGGGACTAGCGGGAGCGGCCGGGGAGCTGTTTTTT. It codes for CSAGLAGAAGELFF.

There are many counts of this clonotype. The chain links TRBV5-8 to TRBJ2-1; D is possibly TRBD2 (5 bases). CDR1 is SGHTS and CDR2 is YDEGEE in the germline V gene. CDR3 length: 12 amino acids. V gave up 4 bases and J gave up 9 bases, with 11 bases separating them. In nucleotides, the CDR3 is TGTGCCAGCAGCCCTCAGAGGGTTGAGCAGTTCTTC. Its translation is CASSPQRVEQFF.

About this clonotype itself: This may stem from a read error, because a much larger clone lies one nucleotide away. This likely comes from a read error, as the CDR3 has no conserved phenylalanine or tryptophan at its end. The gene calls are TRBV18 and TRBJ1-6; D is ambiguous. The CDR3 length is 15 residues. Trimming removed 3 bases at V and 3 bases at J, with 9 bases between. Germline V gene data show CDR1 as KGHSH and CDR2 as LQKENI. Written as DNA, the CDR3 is TGTGCCAGCTCACCCCCACTGGGCTATAATTCACCCCTCCACCTT. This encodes CASSPPLGYNSPLHL.

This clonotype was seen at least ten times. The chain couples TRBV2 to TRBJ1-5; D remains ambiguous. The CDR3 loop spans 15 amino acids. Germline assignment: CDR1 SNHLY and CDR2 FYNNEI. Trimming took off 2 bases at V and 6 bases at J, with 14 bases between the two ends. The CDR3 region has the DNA TGTGCCAGCAGTGAAACATCTCCCGGAGGTCAGCCCCAGCATTTT. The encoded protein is CASSETSPGGQPQHF.

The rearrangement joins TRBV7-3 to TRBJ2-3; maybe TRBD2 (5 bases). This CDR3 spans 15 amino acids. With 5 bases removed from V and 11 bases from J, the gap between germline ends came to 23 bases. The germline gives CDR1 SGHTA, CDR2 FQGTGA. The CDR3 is CASSPEASLYNEQYF. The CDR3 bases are TGTGCCAGCAGCCCCGAGGCTAGCCTATACAATGAGCAGTATTTT.